The present TCR beta chain was sequenced within a study of blood T cell repertoires in COVID-19 (dated by TCRdb to 2018 to 2021). Regarding the study in general: Collaborator samples came from the United States, Italy and Spain and covered acute and convalescent phases of COVID-19. The prospective study material was composed of cDNA or gDNA derived from T cells, B-cell-depleted T cells, or PBMCs. The dataset comprised deeply sampled blood TCRbeta repertoires from subjects exposed to, actively infected with, or recovered from COVID-19. The repertoires were released in a freely available public database meant as a resource for research on the immune response to SARS-CoV-2. Samples were obtained from the ongoing ImmuneRACE study (first 160 participants) and from about 1,300 subjects provided by 6 global collaborators. The sample metadata nearly always contained a de-identified subject ID, COVID-19 status, age in years and sex. Where HLA class I and class II types were available, the types were taken from metadata supplied by the sample provider, not from assay-based typing. What the work shows at the level of the full study, not this receptor alone: How much clinical and demographic metadata was included differed by source and by participant, and the metadata was provided uncurated.

TCRbeta CDR3 regions were amplified from genomic DNA using the immunoSEQ Assay, a bias-controlled multiplex PCR. Per the source publication's procedure: Within the assay, amplification of reference gene primers was used to estimate how many nucleated cells each sample contained. To quantify the absolute abundance of each unique TCRbeta CDR3 rearrangement, sequence reads were collapsed and filtered. For each sample, productive Simpson clonality was calculated as the square root of Simpson's diversity index over productive rearrangements. In its TCRdb copy, this immuneACCESS table keeps in-frame sequences only and misses some clones. Where compared with another copy, unresolved V genes explain less than half of these, and the others have no known cause. D and trimming come from the DNA, and the V and J calls and clone size come from that table. The sample yields roughly 100,000 clones; approximately 90% were counted once. Jointly, the top ten make up 2% to 2.5% of the sample.

Trimming removed 9 bases from V and 7 bases from J, leaving 17 bases between the germline ends. Reading from cysteine to phenylalanine, the CDR3 counts 13 amino acids. CDR3 DNA is the only sequence kept; it has 39 bases, read in frame from the first base. Per the germline V gene, KGHDR is the CDR1 and SFDVKD is the CDR2. Each collaborating institution followed its own protocols to collect whole blood in K2EDTA tubes. For TCRbeta analysis, collaborators shipped samples in one of three forms: frozen whole blood, isolated PBMCs, or DNA extracted from either of those sample types. With regard to this clone: Which antigen it targets is not known. One base away there is no much larger clone; base qualities are not given.

In this chain, TRBV24-1 is recombined with TRBJ1-2; a confident D gene designation cannot be given. This sequence was found in a man aged 45 to 65 with active COVID-19. Sequencing input: peripheral blood. The DNA is TGTGCCACCCCGCAACATATGCCCACTGGCTACACCTTC. The encoded protein is CATPQHMPTGYTF.